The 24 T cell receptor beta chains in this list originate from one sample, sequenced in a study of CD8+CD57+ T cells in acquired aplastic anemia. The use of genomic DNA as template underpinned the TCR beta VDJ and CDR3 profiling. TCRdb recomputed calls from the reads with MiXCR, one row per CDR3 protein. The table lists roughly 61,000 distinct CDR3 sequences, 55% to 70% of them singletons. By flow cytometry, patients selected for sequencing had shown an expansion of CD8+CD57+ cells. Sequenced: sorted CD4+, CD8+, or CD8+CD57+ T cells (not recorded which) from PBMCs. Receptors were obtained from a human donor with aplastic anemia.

The CDR3 DNA reads as TGCAGTGTCTTCCTTGAGGGAGGTCAGCCCCAGCATTTT. Amino acid sequence: CSVFLEGGQPQHF. This sequence joins TRBV20-1 and TRBJ1-5; D gene ambiguous. Germline V gene sequence: CDR1 DFQATT, CDR2 SNEGSKA (reference sequence). Trimming left V 7 bases short and J 6 bases short, with 16 bases between. CDR3 size: 13 residues.

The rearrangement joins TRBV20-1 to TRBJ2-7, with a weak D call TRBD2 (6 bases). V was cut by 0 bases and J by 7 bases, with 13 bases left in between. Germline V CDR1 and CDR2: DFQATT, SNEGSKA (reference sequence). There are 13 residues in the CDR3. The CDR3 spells CSARDLGGREQYF. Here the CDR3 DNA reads TGCAGTGCTAGAGATCTTGGGGGGAGGGAGCAGTACTTC.

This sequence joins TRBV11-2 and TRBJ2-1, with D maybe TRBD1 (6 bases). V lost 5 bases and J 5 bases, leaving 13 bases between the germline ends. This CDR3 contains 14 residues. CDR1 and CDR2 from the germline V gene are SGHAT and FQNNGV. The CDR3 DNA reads TGTGCCAGCAGCCCCGGGACACGAAACAATGAGCAGTTCTTC. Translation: CASSPGTRNNEQFF.

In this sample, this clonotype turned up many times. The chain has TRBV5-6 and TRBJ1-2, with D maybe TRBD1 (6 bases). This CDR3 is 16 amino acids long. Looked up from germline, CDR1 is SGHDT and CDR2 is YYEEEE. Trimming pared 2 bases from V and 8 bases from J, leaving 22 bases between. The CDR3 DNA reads TGTGCCAGCAGCTTTTTGTGGCTGGGGGCAATGGGCGGCTACACCTTC. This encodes CASSFLWLGAMGGYTF.

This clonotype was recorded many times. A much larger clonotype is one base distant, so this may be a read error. In DNA form, the CDR3 reads TGTGCCACCTCGTTGGACAGGGGGAGGTATGAGCAGTTCTTC. Protein: CATSLDRGRYEQFF. The chain links TRBV15 to TRBJ2-1; TRBD1 aligns across 10 bases. V dropped 8 bases and J dropped 8; count of bases not matched to a gene: 9. This CDR3 has 14 amino acids. The germline V gene encodes CDR1 LNHNV and CDR2 YYDKDF (reference sequence).

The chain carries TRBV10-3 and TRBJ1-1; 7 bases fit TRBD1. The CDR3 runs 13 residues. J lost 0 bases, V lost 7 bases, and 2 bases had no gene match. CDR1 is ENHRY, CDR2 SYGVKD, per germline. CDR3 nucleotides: TGTGCCATCACTACAGGGGTGAACACTGAAGCTTTCTTT. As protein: CAITTGVNTEAFF.

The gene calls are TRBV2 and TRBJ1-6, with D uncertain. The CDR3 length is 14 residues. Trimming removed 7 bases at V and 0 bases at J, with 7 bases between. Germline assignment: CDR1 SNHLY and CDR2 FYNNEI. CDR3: CASKSVSYNSPLHF. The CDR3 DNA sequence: TGTGCCAGCAAATCCGTCTCCTATAATTCACCCCTCCACTTT.

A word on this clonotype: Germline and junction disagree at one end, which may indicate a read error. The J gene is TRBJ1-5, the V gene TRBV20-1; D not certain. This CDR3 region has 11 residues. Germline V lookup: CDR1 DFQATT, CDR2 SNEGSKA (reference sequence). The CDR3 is CSAGEDQPQHF. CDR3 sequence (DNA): TGCAGTGCTGGAGAGGATCAGCCCCAGCATTTT.

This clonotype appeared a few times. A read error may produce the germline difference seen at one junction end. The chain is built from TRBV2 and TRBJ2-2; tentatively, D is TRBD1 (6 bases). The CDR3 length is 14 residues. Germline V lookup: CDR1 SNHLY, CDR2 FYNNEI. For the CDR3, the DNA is TGTGCCAGCAGTGGCAGGGGTGGAGACGGGGAGCTGTTCTTT. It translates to CASSGRGGDGELFF.

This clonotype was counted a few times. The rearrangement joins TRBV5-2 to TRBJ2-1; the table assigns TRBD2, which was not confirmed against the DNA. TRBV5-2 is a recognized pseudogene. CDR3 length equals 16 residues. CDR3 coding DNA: TGTGCCAGCAACTCCCGTGGCGCTAGCGGGGGTTTTGAGCAGTTCTTC. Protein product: CASNSRGASGGFEQFF.

CDR3 sequence reads: CASWMEGPRIYGYATF. The CDR3 bases are TGCGCCAGCTGGATGGAGGGACCTAGGATCTATGGCTACGCCACCTTC. The rearrangement joins TRBV10-1 to TRBJ1-2; TRBD1 is a possible D gene (5 bases). This CDR3 has 16 residues. V was shortened by 8 bases and J by 13 bases, with 32 bases between the two germline ends. Germline CDR1 and CDR2: WNHNN and SYGVQD (reference sequence).

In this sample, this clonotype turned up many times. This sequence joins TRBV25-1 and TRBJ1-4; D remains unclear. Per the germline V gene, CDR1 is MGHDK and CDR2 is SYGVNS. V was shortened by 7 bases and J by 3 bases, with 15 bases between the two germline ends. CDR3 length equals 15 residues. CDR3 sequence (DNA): TGTGCCAGCACCCCGTCGGAAGGCGCTAATGAAAAACTGTTTTTT. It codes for CASTPSEGANEKLFF.

The chain's CDR3 is CAISEGTGDGYTF. The CDR3 coding sequence is TGTGCCATCAGTGAGGGGACAGGGGACGGCTACACCTTC. The genes are TRBV10-3 and TRBJ1-2; 10 positions agree with TRBD1. The germline gives CDR1 ENHRY, CDR2 SYGVKD. V shed 2 bases and J 8 bases; nucleotides not matched to a gene: 2. The CDR3 is 13 amino acids.

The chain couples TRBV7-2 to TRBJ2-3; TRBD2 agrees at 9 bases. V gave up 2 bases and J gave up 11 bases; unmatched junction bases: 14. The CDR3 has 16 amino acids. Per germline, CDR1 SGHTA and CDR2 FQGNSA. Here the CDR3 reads CASSLPASGVHYEQYF. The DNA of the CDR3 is TGTGCCAGCAGCTTACCGGCTAGCGGGGTACACTACGAGCAGTATTTT.

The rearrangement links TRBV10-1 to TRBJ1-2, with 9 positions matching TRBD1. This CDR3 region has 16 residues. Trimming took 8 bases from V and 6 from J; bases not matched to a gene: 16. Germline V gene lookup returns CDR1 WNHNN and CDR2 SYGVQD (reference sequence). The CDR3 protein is CASWTGDGGGQDGYTF. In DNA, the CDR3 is TGCGCCAGCTGGACAGGGGATGGGGGCGGGCAGGATGGCTACACCTTC.

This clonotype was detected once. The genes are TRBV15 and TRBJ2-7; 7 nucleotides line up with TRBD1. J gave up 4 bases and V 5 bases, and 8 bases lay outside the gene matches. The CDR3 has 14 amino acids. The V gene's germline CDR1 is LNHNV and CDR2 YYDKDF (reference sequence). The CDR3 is CATSLDRVRYEQYF. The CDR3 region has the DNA TGTGCCACCAGCCTCGACAGGGTCCGGTACGAGCAGTACTTC. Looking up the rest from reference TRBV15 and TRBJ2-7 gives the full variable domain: DAMVIQNPRYQVTQFGKPVTLSCSQTLNHNVMYWYQQKSSQAPKLLFHYYDKDFNNEADTPDNFQSRRPNTSFCFLDIRSPGLGDTAMYLCATSLDRVRYEQYFGPGTRLTVT.

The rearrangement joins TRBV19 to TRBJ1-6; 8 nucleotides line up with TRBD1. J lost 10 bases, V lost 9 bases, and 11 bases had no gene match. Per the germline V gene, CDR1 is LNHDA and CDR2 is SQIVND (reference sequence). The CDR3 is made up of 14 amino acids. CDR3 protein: CASRLTGVDSPLHF. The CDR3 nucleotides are TGTGCCAGCAGGTTGACAGGGGTGGACTCACCCCTCCACTTT.

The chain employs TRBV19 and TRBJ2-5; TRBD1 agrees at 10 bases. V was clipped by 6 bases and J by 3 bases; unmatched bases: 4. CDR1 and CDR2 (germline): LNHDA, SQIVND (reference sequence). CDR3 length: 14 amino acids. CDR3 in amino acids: CASSTGTGEETQYF. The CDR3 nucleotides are TGTGCCAGTAGCACCGGGACAGGGGAAGAGACCCAGTACTTC.

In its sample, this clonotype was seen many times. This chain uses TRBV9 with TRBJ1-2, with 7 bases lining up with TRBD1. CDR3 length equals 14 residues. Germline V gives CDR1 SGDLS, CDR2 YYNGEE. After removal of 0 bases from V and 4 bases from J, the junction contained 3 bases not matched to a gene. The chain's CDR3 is CASSVGGTVYGYTF. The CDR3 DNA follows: TGTGCCAGCAGCGTAGGAGGGACAGTCTATGGCTACACCTTC.

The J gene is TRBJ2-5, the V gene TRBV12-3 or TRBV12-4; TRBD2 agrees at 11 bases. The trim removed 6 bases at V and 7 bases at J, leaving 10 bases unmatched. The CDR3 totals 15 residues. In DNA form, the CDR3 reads TGTGCCAGCAGCCCACTAGCGGGGGAGGCAGGGACCCAGTACTTC. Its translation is CASSPLAGEAGTQYF.

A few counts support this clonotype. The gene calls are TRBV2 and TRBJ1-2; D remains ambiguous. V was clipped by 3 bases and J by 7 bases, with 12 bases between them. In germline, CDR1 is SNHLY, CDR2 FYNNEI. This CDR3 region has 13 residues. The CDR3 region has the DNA TGTGCCAGCAGTGACGGCAACTCCGGTGGCTACACCTTC. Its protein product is CASSDGNSGGYTF.

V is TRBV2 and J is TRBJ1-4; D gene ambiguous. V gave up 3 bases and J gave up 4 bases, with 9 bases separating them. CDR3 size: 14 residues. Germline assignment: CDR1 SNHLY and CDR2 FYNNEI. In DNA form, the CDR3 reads TGTGCCAGCAGTGATGAGGTAAATAATGAAAAACTGTTTTTT. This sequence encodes CASSDEVNNEKLFF.

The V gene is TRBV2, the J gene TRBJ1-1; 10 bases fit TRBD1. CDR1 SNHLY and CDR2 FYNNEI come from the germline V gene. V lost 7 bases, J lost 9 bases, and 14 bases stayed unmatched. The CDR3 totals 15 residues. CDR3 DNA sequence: TGTGCCAGCAAGCAAAGGGGGACAGGGGATTGGAAAGCTTTCTTT. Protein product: CASKQRGTGDWKAFF.

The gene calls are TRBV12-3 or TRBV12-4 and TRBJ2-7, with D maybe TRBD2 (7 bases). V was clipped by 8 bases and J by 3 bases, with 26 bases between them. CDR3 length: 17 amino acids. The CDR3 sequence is CASGRTVFRGGNYEQYV. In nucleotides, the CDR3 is TGTGCCAGCGGCCGCACGGTGTTTAGGGGGGGCAACTACGAGCAGTACGTC.